This T cell receptor (beta chain) was sequenced during a study of blood T cell repertoires in COVID-19. Study context: Acute and convalescent COVID-19 specimens originated in the United States, Italy and Spain. T cells, B-cell-depleted T cells, or PBMCs provided the cDNA or gDNA that served as material.

TCRdb keeps only in-frame clones here, not all; method: immunoSEQ multiplex PCR. The top ten clones hold around 15% of a sample with approximately 220,000 clones, about 90% of them seen once. The CDR3 covers 13 residues. The V gene's germline CDR1 is LNHDA and CDR2 SQIVND (reference sequence). Trimming took 2 bases from V and 11 from J, leaving 15 bases between them. Assignment of participants to cohorts was predicated upon participant-reported clinical history. Each exposed participant met a COVID-19 case in the 2 weeks preceding study entry. The sequenced material came from PBMCs or T cells enriched from blood (not recorded which). This rearrangement joins TRBV19 to TRBJ1-1, with D possibly TRBD1 on 5 matching bases. The TCR comes from a young man who had been exposed to COVID-19. The CDR3 nucleotides are TGTGCCAGTAGTATATGGGCAGGCGCAGGGGCTTTCTTT. Translating it yields CASSIWAGAGAFF.